These 7 T cell receptor beta chains were sequenced from one sample in a study of control samples from healthy donors and cancer patients. TCRdb's table, derived via immunoSEQ multiplex PCR, lists solely in-frame clones and lacks some. The sample consists of roughly 26,000 clones, 85% of them appearing once. Sequenced input: PBMCs. The receptors originated from a woman aged 60-70 years with head and neck cancer.

The chain joins TRBV12-3 or TRBV12-4 to TRBJ1-1; D unclear. There are 11 residues in the CDR3. Trimming removed 3 bases from V and 3 bases from J, with 2 bases in between. CDR3 protein: CASSFDTEAFF. Here the CDR3 DNA reads TGTGCCAGCAGTTTTGACACTGAAGCTTTCTTT.

V is TRBV10-1 and J is TRBJ2-2, with D uncertain. Germline CDR1 and CDR2: WNHNN and SYGVQD (reference sequence). V was cut by 2 bases and J by 7 bases, with 14 bases left in between. This CDR3 has 15 amino acids. CDR3 amino acids: CASSELLLGVGELFF. CDR3 bases: TGCGCCAGCAGTGAGCTTTTGCTGGGTGTCGGGGAGCTGTTTTTT.

The chain links TRBV24-1 to TRBJ2-3; D unresolved. The germline V and J ends were trimmed by 0 bases and 4 bases, with 4 bases remaining between them. The CDR3 is 13 amino acids. Germline V CDR1 and CDR2: KGHDR, SFDVKD. Here the CDR3 reads CATSDLGADTQYF. CDR3 nucleotide sequence: TGTGCCACCAGTGATTTGGGGGCAGATACGCAGTATTTT.

This rearrangement joins TRBV19 to TRBJ1-5, with TRBD1 matching over 7 bases. V gave up 7 bases and J gave up 3 bases; unmatched junction bases: 18. Germline CDR1 is LNHDA and CDR2 is SQIVND (reference sequence). The CDR3 consists of 18 residues. The CDR3 loop is CASNNLPWRGTDNQPQHF. The CDR3 region has the DNA TGTGCCAGTAATAACCTGCCGTGGCGTGGGACAGACAATCAGCCCCAGCATTTT. Full variable domain (outside the CDR3, taken from reference TRBV19 and TRBJ1-5): DGGITQSPKYLFRKEGQNVTLSCEQNLNHDAMYWYRQDPGQGLRLIYYSQIVNDFQKGDIAEGYSVSREKKESFPLTVTSAQKNPTAFYLCASNNLPWRGTDNQPQHFGDGTRLSIL.

This sequence joins TRBV4-1 and TRBJ2-3; 14 bases line up with TRBD2. This CDR3 contains 20 residues. V trimming: 0 bases; J trimming: 3 bases; junction bases outside the gene matches: 11. Germline-derived CDR1 and CDR2 are MGHRA and YSYEKL. Here the CDR3 DNA reads TGCGCCAGCAGCCAAGATCCGATGTCCGGGACTAGCGGGAGTACAGATACGCAGTATTTT. Its protein is CASSQDPMSGTSGSTDTQYF.

The chain couples TRBV7-2 to TRBJ2-4; D ambiguous. V shed 5 bases and J shed 14 bases, with 13 bases lying between them. The CDR3 runs to 11 residues. CDR1 and CDR2 (germline): SGHTA, FQGNSA. This CDR3 is CASSQTQKKYF. In DNA form, the CDR3 reads TGTGCCAGCAGCCAGACCCAGAAGAAGTACTTC.

This rearrangement joins TRBV6-4 to TRBJ1-6; D is perhaps TRBD1 (6 bases). CDR1 is MRHNA, CDR2 SNTAGT, per germline. V was clipped by 4 bases and J by 9 bases, with 16 bases between them. The CDR3 is made up of 15 amino acids. CDR3 nucleotides: TGTGCCAGCAGTGGATCAGTCGAAGGGGGTTCACCCCTCCACTTT. It translates to CASSGSVEGGSPLHF.